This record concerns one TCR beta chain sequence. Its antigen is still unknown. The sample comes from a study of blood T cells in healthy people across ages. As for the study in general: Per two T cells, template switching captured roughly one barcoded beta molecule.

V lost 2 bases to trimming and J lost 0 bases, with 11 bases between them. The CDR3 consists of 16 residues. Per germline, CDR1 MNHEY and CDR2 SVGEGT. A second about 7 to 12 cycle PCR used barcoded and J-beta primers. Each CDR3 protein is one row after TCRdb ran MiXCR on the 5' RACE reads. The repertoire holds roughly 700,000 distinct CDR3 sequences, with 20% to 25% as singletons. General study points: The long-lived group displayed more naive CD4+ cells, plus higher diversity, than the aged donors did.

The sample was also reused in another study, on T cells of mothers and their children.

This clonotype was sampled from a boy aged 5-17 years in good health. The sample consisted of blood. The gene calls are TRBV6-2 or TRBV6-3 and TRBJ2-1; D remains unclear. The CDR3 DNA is TGTGCCAGCAGTTACCCTCGAGGATCCTCCTACAATGAGCAGTTCTTC. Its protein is CASSYPRGSSYNEQFF.